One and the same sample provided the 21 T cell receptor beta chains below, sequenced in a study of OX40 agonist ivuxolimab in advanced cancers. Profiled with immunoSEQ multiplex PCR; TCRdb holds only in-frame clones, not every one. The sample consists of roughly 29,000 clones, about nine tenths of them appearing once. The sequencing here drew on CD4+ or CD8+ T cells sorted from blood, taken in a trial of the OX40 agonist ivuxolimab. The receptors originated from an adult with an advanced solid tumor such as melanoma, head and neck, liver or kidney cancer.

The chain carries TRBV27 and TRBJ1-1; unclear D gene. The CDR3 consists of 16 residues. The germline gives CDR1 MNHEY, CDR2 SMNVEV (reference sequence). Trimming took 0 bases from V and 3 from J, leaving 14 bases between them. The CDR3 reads CASSLSGYGAHTEAFF. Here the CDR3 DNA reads TGTGCCAGCAGTTTATCGGGTTACGGCGCCCACACTGAAGCTTTCTTT.

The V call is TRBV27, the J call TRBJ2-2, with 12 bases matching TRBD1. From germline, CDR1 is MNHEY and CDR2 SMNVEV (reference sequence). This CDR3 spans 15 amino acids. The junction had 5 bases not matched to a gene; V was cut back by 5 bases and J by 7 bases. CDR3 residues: CASSGTGGAGGELFF. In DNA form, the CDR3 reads TGTGCCAGCAGTGGGACAGGGGGCGCAGGCGGGGAGCTGTTTTTT.

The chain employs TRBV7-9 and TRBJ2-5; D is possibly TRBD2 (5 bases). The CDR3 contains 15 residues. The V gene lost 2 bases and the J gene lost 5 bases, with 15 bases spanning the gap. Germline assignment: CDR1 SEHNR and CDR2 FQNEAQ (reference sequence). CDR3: CASSLSARGLETQYF. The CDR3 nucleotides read TGTGCCAGCAGCTTATCGGCCAGAGGGTTGGAGACCCAGTACTTC. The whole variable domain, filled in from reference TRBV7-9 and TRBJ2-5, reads DTGVSQNPRHKITKRGQNVTFRCDPISEHNRLYWYRQTLGQGPEFLTYFQNEAQLEKSRLLSDRFSAERPKGSFSTLEIQRTEQGDSAMYLCASSLSARGLETQYFGPGTRLLVL.

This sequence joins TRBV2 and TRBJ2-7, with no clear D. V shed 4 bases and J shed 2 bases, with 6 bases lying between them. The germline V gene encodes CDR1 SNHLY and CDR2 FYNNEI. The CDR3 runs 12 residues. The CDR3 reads CASSGEAYEQYF. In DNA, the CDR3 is TGTGCCAGCAGTGGAGAAGCCTACGAGCAGTACTTC.

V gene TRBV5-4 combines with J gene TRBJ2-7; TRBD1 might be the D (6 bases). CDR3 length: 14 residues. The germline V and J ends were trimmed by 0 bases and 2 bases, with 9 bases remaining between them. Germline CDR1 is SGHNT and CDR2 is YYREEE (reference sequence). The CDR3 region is CASSLVGTPYEQYF. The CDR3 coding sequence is TGTGCCAGCAGCTTGGTTGGGACACCCTACGAGCAGTACTTC.

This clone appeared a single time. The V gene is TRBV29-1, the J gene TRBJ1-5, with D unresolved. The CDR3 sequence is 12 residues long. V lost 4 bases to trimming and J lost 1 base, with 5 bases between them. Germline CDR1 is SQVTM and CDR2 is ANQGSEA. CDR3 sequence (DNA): TGCAGCGTTGGATCGAGCAATCAGCCCCAGCATTTT. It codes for CSVGSSNQPQHF.

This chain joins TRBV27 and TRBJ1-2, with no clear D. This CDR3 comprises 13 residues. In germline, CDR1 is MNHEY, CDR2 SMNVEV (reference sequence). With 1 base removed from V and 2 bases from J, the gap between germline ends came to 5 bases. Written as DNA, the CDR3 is TGTGCCAGCAGTTTATTAGGGAACTATGGCTACACCTTC. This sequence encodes CASSLLGNYGYTF.

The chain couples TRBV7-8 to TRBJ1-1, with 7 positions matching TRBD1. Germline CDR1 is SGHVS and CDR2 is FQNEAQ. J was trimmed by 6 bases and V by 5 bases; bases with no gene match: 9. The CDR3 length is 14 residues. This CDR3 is CASSVKTGRAEAFF. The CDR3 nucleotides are TGTGCCAGCAGCGTAAAGACAGGGCGGGCTGAAGCTTTCTTT.

The DNA of the CDR3 is TGTGCCAGCAGCTTGGTGGCGTCAGGGGGCCGGGAGACCCAGTACTTC. Protein product: CASSLVASGGRETQYF. This chain joins TRBV5-4 and TRBJ2-5, with TRBD1 identical over 8 bases. The CDR3 sequence is 16 residues long. Germline CDR1 is SGHNT and CDR2 is YYREEE (reference sequence). With 0 bases clipped from V and 5 bases from J, the junction kept 9 bases outside the gene matches.

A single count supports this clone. The DNA of the CDR3 is TGTGCCAGCAGGAATATGTTCTCGAACACTGAAGCTTTCTTT. Protein: CASRNMFSNTEAFF. This chain joins TRBV5-4 and TRBJ1-1; no reliable D call. CDR3 length equals 14 residues. Germline lookup yields CDR1 SGHNT and CDR2 YYREEE (reference sequence). Trimming took off 5 bases at V and 1 base at J, with 12 bases between the two ends. The variable domain in full, completed from reference TRBV5-4 and TRBJ1-1, reads ETGVTQSPTHLIKTRGQQVTLRCSSQSGHNTVSWYQQALGQGPQFIFQYYREEENGRGNFPPRFSGLQFPNYSSELNVNALELDDSALYLCASRNMFSNTEAFFGQGTRLTVV.

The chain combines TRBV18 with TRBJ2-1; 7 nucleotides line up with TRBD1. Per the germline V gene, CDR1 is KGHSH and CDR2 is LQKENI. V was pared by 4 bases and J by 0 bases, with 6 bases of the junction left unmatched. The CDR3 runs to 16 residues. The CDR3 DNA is TGTGCCAGCTCACAAATGACAGGGAGCTCCTACAATGAGCAGTTCTTC. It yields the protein CASSQMTGSSYNEQFF.

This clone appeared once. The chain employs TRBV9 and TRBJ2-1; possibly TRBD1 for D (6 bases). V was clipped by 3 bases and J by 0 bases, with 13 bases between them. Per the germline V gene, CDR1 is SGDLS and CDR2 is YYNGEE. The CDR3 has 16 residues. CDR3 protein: CASSAIGQISYNEQFF. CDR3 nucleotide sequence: TGTGCCAGCAGCGCGATCGGACAGATCTCCTACAATGAGCAGTTCTTC.

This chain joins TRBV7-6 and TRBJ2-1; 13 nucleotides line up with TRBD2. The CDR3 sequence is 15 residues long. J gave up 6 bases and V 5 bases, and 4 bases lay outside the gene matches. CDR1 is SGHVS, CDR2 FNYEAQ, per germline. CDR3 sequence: CASSTTSGRSNEQFF. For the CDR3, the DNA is TGTGCCAGCAGCACGACTAGCGGGAGGTCCAATGAGCAGTTCTTC.

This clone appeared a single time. The CDR3 region is CATSRGRGHLSLRSSGANVLTF. DNA of the CDR3: TGTGCCACCAGCAGAGGTCGGGGACACCTAAGCTTGCGTAGTTCTGGGGCCAACGTCCTGACTTTC. This sequence joins TRBV15 and TRBJ2-6; tentative D call: TRBD1 (6 bases). V lost 1 base and J lost 1, with 26 bases in between. Germline V gene data show CDR1 as LNHNV and CDR2 as YYDKDF (reference sequence). This CDR3 contains 22 residues.

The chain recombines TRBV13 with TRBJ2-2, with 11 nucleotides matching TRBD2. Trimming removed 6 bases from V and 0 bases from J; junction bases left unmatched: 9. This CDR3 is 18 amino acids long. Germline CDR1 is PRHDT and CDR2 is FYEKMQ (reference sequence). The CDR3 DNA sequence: TGTGCCAGCAGACACACTCTAGCGGGAGGAACGAACACCGGGGAGCTGTTTTTT. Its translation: CASRHTLAGGTNTGELFF.

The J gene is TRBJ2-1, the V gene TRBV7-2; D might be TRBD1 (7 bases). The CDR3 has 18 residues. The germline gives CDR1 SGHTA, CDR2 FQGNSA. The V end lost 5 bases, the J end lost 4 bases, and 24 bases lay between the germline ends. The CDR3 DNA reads TGTGCCAGCAGCAACGTAGGGGGGACAGCCCTACATTACAATGAGCAGTTCTTC. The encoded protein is CASSNVGGTALHYNEQFF. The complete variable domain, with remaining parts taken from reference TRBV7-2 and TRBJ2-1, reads GAGVSQSPSNKVTEKGKDVELRCDPISGHTALYWYRQSLGQGLEFLIYFQGNSAPDKSGLPSDRFSAERTGGSVSTLTIQRTQQEDSAVYLCASSNVGGTALHYNEQFFGPGTRLTVL.

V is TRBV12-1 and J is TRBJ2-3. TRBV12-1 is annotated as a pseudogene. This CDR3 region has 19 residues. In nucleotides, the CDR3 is TGTGCCAGCAGCTTTCCCTGTCAGTGGGGATTCCGCCTAGGAGATACGCAGTATTTT. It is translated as CASSFPCQWGFRLGDTQYF.

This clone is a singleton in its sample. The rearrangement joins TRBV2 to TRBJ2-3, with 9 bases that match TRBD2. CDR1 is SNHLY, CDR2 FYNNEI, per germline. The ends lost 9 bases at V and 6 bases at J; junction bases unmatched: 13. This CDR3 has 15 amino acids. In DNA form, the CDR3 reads TGTGCCAGTGGGGCGGAGCGGGGGGCCGGGGATACGCAGTATTTT. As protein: CASGAERGAGDTQYF.

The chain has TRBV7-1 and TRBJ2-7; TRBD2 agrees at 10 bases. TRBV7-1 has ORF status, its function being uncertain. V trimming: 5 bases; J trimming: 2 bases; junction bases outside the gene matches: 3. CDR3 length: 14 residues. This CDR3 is CASSRLAGPYEQYF. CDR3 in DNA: TGTGCCAGCAGCCGACTAGCGGGCCCCTACGAGCAGTACTTC.

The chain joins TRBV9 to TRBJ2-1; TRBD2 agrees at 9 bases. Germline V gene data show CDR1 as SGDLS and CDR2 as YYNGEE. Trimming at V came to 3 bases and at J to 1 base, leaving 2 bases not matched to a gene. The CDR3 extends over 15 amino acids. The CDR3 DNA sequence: TGTGCCAGCAGCGCTAGCGGGACTTCCTACAATGAGCAGTTCTTC. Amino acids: CASSASGTSYNEQFF.

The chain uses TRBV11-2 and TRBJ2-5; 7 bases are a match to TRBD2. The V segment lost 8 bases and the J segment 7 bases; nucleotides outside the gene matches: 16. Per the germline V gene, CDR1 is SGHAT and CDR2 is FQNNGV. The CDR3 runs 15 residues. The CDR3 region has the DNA TGTGCCAGCGAGGGTCTGGCGGGGGACCTGGGGACCCAGTACTTC. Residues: CASEGLAGDLGTQYF.